This passage covers 15 T cell receptor beta chains from one sample sequenced in a study of T cell changes during pregnancy in multiple sclerosis (dated by TCRdb to the late 2010s). The library was prepared using the immunoSEQ multiplex PCR assay. Here the immuneACCESS table is served through TCRdb, limited to in-frame sequences with V and J called. Missing clones are a known gap in these copies; in checked studies unresolved V genes cover under half, and the rest lacks a known reason. In all, the sample holds some 100,000 clones, and just over 90% of those were seen once. Clones ranked in the top ten supply 1.2% of the sample. The sample in question was peripheral blood, obtained in the second trimester of pregnancy. The origin of the receptors is a female donor with multiple sclerosis, enrolled in a pregnancy study.

The chain uses TRBV7-6 and TRBJ1-1, with 8 bases matching TRBD1. This CDR3 is 15 amino acids long. With V trimmed by 3 bases and J by 6 bases, 9 bases remained unmatched. The V gene's germline CDR1 is SGHVS and CDR2 FNYEAQ. The CDR3 here is CASSLRSGTGAEAFF. CDR3 sequence (DNA): TGTGCCAGCAGCTTGAGATCCGGGACAGGAGCTGAAGCTTTCTTT. The full variable domain, its missing parts supplied by reference TRBV7-6 and TRBJ1-1, is GAGVSQSPRYKVTKRGQDVALRCDPISGHVSLYWYRQALGQGPEFLTYFNYEAQQDKSGLPNDRFSAERPEGSISTLTIQRTEQRDSAMYRCASSLRSGTGAEAFFGQGTRLTVV.

V usage is TRBV7-6 and J usage is TRBJ2-1, with D possibly TRBD1 on 6 matching bases. V lost 5 bases to trimming and J lost 12 bases, with 17 bases between them. Per germline, CDR1 SGHVS and CDR2 FNYEAQ. CDR3 length equals 13 residues. The CDR3 sequence is CASSEFQGTLQFF. The CDR3 DNA follows: TGTGCCAGCAGCGAGTTCCAGGGGACCTTGCAGTTCTTC.

The J gene is TRBJ1-5, the V gene TRBV28; 10 bases fit TRBD1. After removal of 5 bases from V and 7 bases from J, the junction contained 5 bases not matched to a gene. CDR1 is MDHEN and CDR2 is SYDVKM in the germline V gene. This CDR3 is built from 14 residues. The CDR3 region has the DNA TGTGCCAGCAGTGCAGACAGGGGGCGGCAGCCCCAGCATTTT. It codes for CASSADRGRQPQHF.

J is TRBJ2-7 and V is TRBV21-1; the D call in the table, TRBD2, was not verified against the DNA. TRBV21-1 is a listed pseudogene. This CDR3 has 20 residues. The CDR3 sequence is CASSKEGGQIAGDSFYEQYF. In DNA form, the CDR3 reads TGTGCCAGCAGCAAAGAAGGTGGTCAAATAGCGGGTGACAGCTTCTACGAGCAGTACTTC.

The chain recombines TRBV6-1 with TRBJ1-5, with a tentative D call TRBD1 (6 bases). The germline CDR1 and CDR2 sequences are MNHNS and SASEGT. The CDR3 runs to 17 residues. V was shortened by 0 bases and J by 3 bases, with 15 bases between the two germline ends. CDR3 coding DNA: TGTGCCAGCAGTGAAGCCAAGGGGGGGGCGAACAATCAGCCCCAGCATTTT. Amino acids: CASSEAKGGANNQPQHF.

The chain recombines TRBV5-6 with TRBJ2-1; 13 nucleotides match TRBD2. CDR1 and CDR2 from the germline V gene are SGHDT and YYEEEE. J lost 7 bases, V lost 5 bases, and 9 bases had no gene match. CDR3 length: 16 residues. The CDR3 reads CASRRRLAGGGNEQFF. The DNA for the CDR3 is TGTGCCAGCAGGCGGAGACTAGCGGGGGGCGGTAATGAGCAGTTCTTC.

The genes are TRBV27 and TRBJ2-3; a weak D match, TRBD2 (5 bases). V was shortened by 3 bases and J by 4 bases, with 17 bases between the two germline ends. Germline-derived CDR1 and CDR2 are MNHEY and SMNVEV (reference sequence). The CDR3 runs 16 residues. CDR3 DNA: TGTGCCAGCAGTTTCCTCCCGCGGAGGCGGGCAGATACGCAGTATTTT. Amino acid sequence: CASSFLPRRRADTQYF.

V is TRBV5-6 and J is TRBJ2-7; 7 positions match TRBD1. J was trimmed by 6 bases and V by 0 bases; bases with no gene match: 9. This CDR3 region has 15 residues. Germline V gene sequence: CDR1 SGHDT, CDR2 YYEEEE. The CDR3 is CASSLARQGLFEQYF. The DNA for the CDR3 is TGTGCCAGCAGCTTGGCGAGACAGGGATTATTCGAGCAGTACTTC.

The J gene is TRBJ1-5, the V gene TRBV27; D is possibly TRBD1 (6 bases). The V end was cut by 3 bases, the J end by 7 bases, with 10 bases between. This CDR3 contains 13 residues. Germline CDR1 MNHEY, CDR2 SMNVEV (reference sequence). The CDR3 sequence: CASSFRGGQPQHF. In nucleotides, the CDR3 is TGTGCCAGCAGTTTCAGGGGCGGCCAGCCCCAGCATTTT.

V usage is TRBV27 and J usage is TRBJ1-1; 8 bases match TRBD1. The V segment lost 0 bases and the J segment 8 bases; nucleotides outside the gene matches: 2. CDR1 is MNHEY and CDR2 is SMNVEV in the germline V gene (reference sequence). This CDR3 is built from 13 residues. CDR3 loop: CASSLSWDREAFF. CDR3 sequence (DNA): TGTGCCAGCAGTTTATCCTGGGACAGGGAAGCTTTCTTT.

The rearrangement links TRBV9 to TRBJ2-6, with 7 bases fitting TRBD1. The CDR3 covers 20 residues. V dropped 3 bases and J dropped 2; count of bases not matched to a gene: 17. Germline lookup yields CDR1 SGDLS and CDR2 YYNGEE. CDR3 region: CASSALSRQGASTGANVLTF. CDR3 nucleotide sequence: TGTGCCAGCAGCGCCCTATCCCGACAGGGAGCGAGCACTGGGGCCAACGTCCTGACTTTC.

The chain employs TRBV5-5 and TRBJ2-7; 13 bases match TRBD2. This CDR3 spans 16 amino acids. CDR1 SGHKS and CDR2 YYEKEE come from the germline V gene (reference sequence). Trimming cost V 4 bases and J 5 bases; bases outside gene matches: 9. CDR3 DNA: TGTGCCAGCAGCCACATCCTAGGACTAGCGGGAGACGAGCAGTACTTC. It specifies CASSHILGLAGDEQYF.

DNA for the CDR3: TGTGCCAGCTCACGACAGGGAAAGGACACTGAAGCTTTCTTT. It translates to CASSRQGKDTEAFF. V and J are TRBV18 and TRBJ1-1; 7 bases agree with TRBD1. Unmatched junction bases numbered 5, after V lost 4 bases and J lost 3 bases. Germline CDR1 is KGHSH and CDR2 is LQKENI. The length of the CDR3 is 14 residues.

This clone came up once. The genes are TRBV27 and TRBJ2-1, with 13 bases matching TRBD2. The germline V gene has CDR1 MNHEY and CDR2 SMNVEV (reference sequence). The CDR3 has 15 residues. V gave up 4 bases and J gave up 8 bases; unmatched junction bases: 5. CDR3 bases: TGTGCCAGCAGTTCCCTTGGACTAGCGGGGGATGAGCAGTTCTTC. It specifies CASSSLGLAGDEQFF.

The chain carries TRBV6-6 and TRBJ2-3; 10 bases align to TRBD1. CDR1 and CDR2 from the germline V gene are MNHNY and SVGAGI (reference sequence). The V gene end was trimmed by 3 bases and the J gene end by 2 bases; junction bases not matched to a gene: 5. The CDR3 is 16 amino acids. As DNA, the CDR3 is TGTGCCAGCAGTTATTCTGGACAGGGGGTCACAGATACGCAGTATTTT. Protein sequence: CASSYSGQGVTDTQYF.